The 21 T cell receptor beta chains listed next were all sequenced from one sample in a study of blood T cell repertoires in COVID-19. Measured with immunoSEQ multiplex PCR; TCRdb has only the in-frame clones, and not every one. Among fewer than 150,000 clones listed, over 75% were seen once. Specimen: PBMCs or T cells enriched from blood (not recorded which). These receptors were taken from a man in his forties or fifties in a cohort exposed to, infected with or recovered from COVID-19 (not recorded which).

The chain combines TRBV27 with TRBJ2-2; 7 bases align to TRBD1. The CDR3 covers 15 residues. Looked up from germline, CDR1 is MNHEY and CDR2 is SMNVEV (reference sequence). The ends lost 2 bases at V and 0 bases at J; junction bases unmatched: 0. CDR3 in DNA: TGTGCCAGCAGTTTACAGGGGGCGAACACCGGGGAGCTGTTTTTT. Its protein is CASSLQGANTGELFF.

The chain carries TRBV19 and TRBJ2-5; 9 bases align to TRBD2. Trimming removed 1 base from V and 5 bases from J; junction bases left unmatched: 8. The CDR3 totals 16 residues. The germline V gene has CDR1 LNHDA and CDR2 SQIVND (reference sequence). CDR3 protein: CASSIGISGSHETQYF. In DNA form, the CDR3 reads TGTGCCAGTAGTATAGGAATTAGCGGGAGCCATGAGACCCAGTACTTC.

This chain uses TRBV4-1 with TRBJ1-6; 9 nucleotides line up with TRBD1. Germline V gene sequence: CDR1 MGHRA, CDR2 YSYEKL. V lost 4 bases, J lost 1 base, and 17 bases stayed unmatched. This CDR3 region has 21 residues. Here the CDR3 DNA reads TGCGCCAGCAGCCCCACCGGGGGACAGGGTAGGCCGAGGTCCTATAATTCACCCCTCCACTTT. As protein: CASSPTGGQGRPRSYNSPLHF.

The rearrangement links TRBV5-1 to TRBJ2-5; 14 bases fit TRBD2. V lost 0 bases to trimming and J lost 1 base; unmatched junction nucleotides: 2. The CDR3 is 17 residues long. Germline CDR1 and CDR2: SGHRS and YFSETQ. DNA for the CDR3: TGCGCCAGCAGCTTGGGCGGGACTAGCGGGGGCCAAGAGACCCAGTACTTC. It translates to CASSLGGTSGGQETQYF. Supplemented by reference TRBV5-1 and TRBJ2-5, the full variable domain reads KAGVTQTPRYLIKTRGQQVTLSCSPISGHRSVSWYQQTPGQGLQFLFEYFSETQRNKGNFPGRFSGRQFSNSRSEMNVSTLELGDSALYLCASSLGGTSGGQETQYFGPGTRLLVL.

The CDR3 DNA sequence: TGTGCCAGCAGCGAACAGTACTACGAGCAGTACTTC. Translating it yields CASSEQYYEQYF. The V gene is TRBV7-2, the J gene TRBJ2-7; D is ambiguous. The CDR3 is 12 amino acids. Trimming took off 5 bases at V and 3 bases at J, with 8 bases between the two ends. Germline loops: CDR1 SGHTA, CDR2 FQGNSA.

This chain uses TRBV12-5 with TRBJ2-1; 10 bases are shared with TRBD2. The CDR3 is 19 residues long. In germline, CDR1 is LGHNT, CDR2 FRNRAP. V was clipped by 1 base and J by 8 bases; unmatched bases: 17. Written as DNA, the CDR3 is TGTGCTAGTGGTTTGGATTCAGGACTAGCGGCATCTCGGGCGGATGAGCAGTTCTTC. Amino acid sequence: CASGLDSGLAASRADEQFF.

The V gene is TRBV7-6, the J gene TRBJ1-1; TRBD1 is a possible D gene (5 bases). Germline V CDR1 and CDR2: SGHVS, FNYEAQ. The length of the CDR3 is 16 residues. V dropped 5 bases and J dropped 3 bases, with 19 bases sitting between them. The DNA for the CDR3 is TGTGCCAGCAGCCCCCAGGGAGGGGCGGTTTACACTGAAGCTTTCTTT. Amino acid sequence: CASSPQGGAVYTEAFF.

V gene TRBV28 combines with J gene TRBJ1-5; 7 bases agree with TRBD1. After removal of 0 bases from V and 5 bases from J, the junction contained 7 bases not matched to a gene. The germline V gene encodes CDR1 MDHEN and CDR2 SYDVKM. The CDR3 has 16 residues. CDR3 DNA sequence: TGTGCCAGCAGTTTATGGGGACAGAGGGGGGATCAGCCCCAGCATTTT. Protein: CASSLWGQRGDQPQHF.

By share, this clone counts as large. The rearrangement links TRBV3-1 (or the pseudogene TRBV3-2) to TRBJ2-3; D possibly corresponds to TRBD2 (5 bases). The CDR3 has 16 residues. CDR1 and CDR2 (germline): LGHDT, YNNKEL (reference sequence). Trimming pared 4 bases from V and 0 bases from J, leaving 14 bases between. The CDR3 coding sequence is TGTGCCAGCAGCCTGGACCTAGCTGCTAGCACAGATACGCAGTATTTT. Its protein is CASSLDLAASTDTQYF.

This chain uses TRBV28 with TRBJ1-5; no clear D. This CDR3 is 12 amino acids long. V shed 8 bases and J shed 3 bases, with 8 bases lying between them. The germline V gene has CDR1 MDHEN and CDR2 SYDVKM. CDR3 DNA sequence: TGTGCCAGCCGAGGGAACAATCAGCCCCAGCATTTT. Translating gives CASRGNNQPQHF.

This clone was detected only a few times. The V call is TRBV28, the J call TRBJ2-7; the D gene is possibly TRBD2 (5 bases). V shed 6 bases and J shed 4 bases, with 16 bases lying between them. This CDR3 comprises 14 residues. CDR1 and CDR2 from the germline V gene are MDHEN and SYDVKM. The CDR3, as DNA: TGTGCCAGCAGCCGATTTCCGGGATTATACGAGCAGTACTTC. Its translation is CASSRFPGLYEQYF.

This chain connects TRBV6-2 or TRBV6-3 to TRBJ1-1; no clear D gene. The length of the CDR3 is 14 residues. Trimming took off 4 bases at V and 1 base at J, with 10 bases between the two ends. The germline V gene has CDR1 MNHEY and CDR2 SVGEGT. In nucleotides, the CDR3 is TGTGCCAGCAGTTCCTTGAGTAAGAACACTGAAGCTTTCTTT. Translation gives CASSSLSKNTEAFF.

The chain recombines TRBV28 with TRBJ2-5; the match to TRBD2 covers 14 bases. The CDR3 sequence is 15 residues long. Germline trimming cut 5 bases from V and 3 bases from J; bases unmatched to any gene: 2. CDR1 is MDHEN and CDR2 is SYDVKM in the germline V gene. CDR3 region: CASSRLAGGKETQYF. CDR3 coding DNA: TGTGCCAGCAGTCGACTAGCGGGAGGGAAAGAGACCCAGTACTTC.

This sequence joins TRBV6-6 and TRBJ2-7, with 7 bases identical to TRBD1. This CDR3 spans 13 amino acids. J was trimmed by 4 bases and V by 8 bases; bases with no gene match: 8. Germline CDR1 MNHNY, CDR2 SVGAGI (reference sequence). The DNA of the CDR3 is TGTGCCAGCGCTCGGACAGGAGTTTACGAGCAGTACTTC. Translation gives CASARTGVYEQYF.

V usage is TRBV7-9 and J usage is TRBJ2-5; 7 bases fit TRBD1. CDR1 and CDR2 (germline): SEHNR, FQNEAQ (reference sequence). With 5 bases clipped from V and 2 bases from J, the junction kept 8 bases outside the gene matches. This CDR3 is 15 amino acids long. The CDR3 is CASSPSSGQQETQYF. CDR3 DNA sequence: TGTGCCAGCAGCCCAAGCTCGGGACAGCAAGAGACCCAGTACTTC.

V and J are TRBV28 and TRBJ1-2; 8 bases align to TRBD1. The CDR3 has 16 residues. V trimming: 1 base; J trimming: 6 bases; junction bases outside the gene matches: 10. Per the germline V gene, CDR1 is MDHEN and CDR2 is SYDVKM. CDR3 sequence (DNA): TGTGCCAGCAGTTTATTTTCAGGGGGCGGAGTAGATGGCTACACCTTC. Translated: CASSLFSGGGVDGYTF.

The CDR3 is CASSQGTSGPQGSYEQYF. CDR3 coding DNA: TGTGCCAGCAGCCAGGGGACTAGCGGACCTCAGGGGTCCTACGAGCAGTACTTC. The rearrangement links TRBV3-1 (or the pseudogene TRBV3-2) to TRBJ2-7, with 11 positions matching TRBD2. This CDR3 spans 18 amino acids. Trimming cost V 3 bases and J 1 base; bases outside gene matches: 11. The germline V gene encodes CDR1 LGHDT and CDR2 YNNKEL (reference sequence).

The gene calls are TRBV25-1 and TRBJ1-1; D possibly corresponds to TRBD1 (6 bases). CDR1 MGHDK and CDR2 SYGVNS come from the germline V gene. V lost 3 bases and J 6 bases, leaving 14 bases between the germline ends. CDR3 length equals 14 residues. The DNA for the CDR3 is TGTGCCAGCAGTGATTCACAGGGAAGCGCTGAAGCTTTCTTT. This sequence encodes CASSDSQGSAEAFF.

In DNA, the CDR3 is TGTGCCAGCAGCTCGGGACAGGGGGCGAACACCGGGGAGCTGTTTTTT. Translated: CASSSGQGANTGELFF. The chain recombines TRBV7-9 with TRBJ2-2, with 11 bases aligning to TRBD1. This CDR3 spans 16 amino acids. After removal of 4 bases from V and 0 bases from J, the junction contained 1 base not matched to a gene. Germline V gene sequence: CDR1 SEHNR, CDR2 FQNEAQ (reference sequence).

The CDR3 loop is CASSVGAVGGTGELFF. Written as DNA, the CDR3 is TGTGCCAGCAGCGTAGGGGCTGTGGGGGGAACCGGGGAGCTGTTTTTT. The chain joins TRBV9 to TRBJ2-2; D perhaps matches TRBD2 (6 bases). Per the germline V gene, CDR1 is SGDLS and CDR2 is YYNGEE. The V gene lost 0 bases and the J gene lost 5 bases, with 14 bases spanning the gap. The CDR3 contains 16 residues.

The chain is built from TRBV9 and TRBJ2-7, with 7 bases that match TRBD2. After removal of 0 bases from V and 0 bases from J, the junction contained 3 bases not matched to a gene. The V gene's germline CDR1 is SGDLS and CDR2 YYNGEE. The CDR3 has 15 amino acids. The CDR3 is CASSVDLADSYEQYF. DNA for the CDR3: TGTGCCAGCAGCGTAGATCTAGCGGACTCCTACGAGCAGTACTTC.